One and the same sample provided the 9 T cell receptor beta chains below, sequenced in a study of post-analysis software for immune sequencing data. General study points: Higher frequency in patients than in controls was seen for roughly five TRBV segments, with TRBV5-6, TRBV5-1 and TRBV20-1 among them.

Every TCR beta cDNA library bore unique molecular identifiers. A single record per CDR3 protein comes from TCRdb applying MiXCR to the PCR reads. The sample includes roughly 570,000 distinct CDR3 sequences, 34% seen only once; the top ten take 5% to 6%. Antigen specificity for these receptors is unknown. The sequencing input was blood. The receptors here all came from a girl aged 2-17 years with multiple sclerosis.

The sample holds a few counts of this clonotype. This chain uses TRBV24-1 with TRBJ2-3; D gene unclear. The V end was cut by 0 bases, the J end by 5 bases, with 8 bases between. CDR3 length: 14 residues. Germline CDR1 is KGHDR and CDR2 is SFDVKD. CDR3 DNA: TGTGCCACCAGTGATTTGTGGAGAGGAGATACGCAGTATTTT. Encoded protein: CATSDLWRGDTQYF.

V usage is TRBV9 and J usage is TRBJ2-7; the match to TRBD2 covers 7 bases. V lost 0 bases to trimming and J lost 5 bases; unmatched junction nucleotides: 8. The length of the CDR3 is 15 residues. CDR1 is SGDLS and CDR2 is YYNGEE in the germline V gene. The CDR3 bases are TGTGCCAGCAGCGTAGACGGGGAGGGGATCCACGAGCAGTACTTC. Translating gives CASSVDGEGIHEQYF.

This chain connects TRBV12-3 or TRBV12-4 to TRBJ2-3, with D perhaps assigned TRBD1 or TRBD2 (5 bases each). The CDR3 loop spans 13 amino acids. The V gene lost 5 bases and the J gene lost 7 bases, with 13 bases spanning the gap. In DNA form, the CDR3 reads TGTGCCAGCAGTGGGGACCCGCCGAATACGCAGTATTTT. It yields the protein CASSGDPPNTQYF.

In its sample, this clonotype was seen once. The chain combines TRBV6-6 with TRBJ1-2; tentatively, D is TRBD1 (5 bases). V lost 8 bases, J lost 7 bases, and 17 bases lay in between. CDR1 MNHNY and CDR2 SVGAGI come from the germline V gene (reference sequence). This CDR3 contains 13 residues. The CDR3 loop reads CASGGWGVSGYTF. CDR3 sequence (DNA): TGTGCCAGCGGGGGGTGGGGGGTGAGTGGCTACACCTTC.

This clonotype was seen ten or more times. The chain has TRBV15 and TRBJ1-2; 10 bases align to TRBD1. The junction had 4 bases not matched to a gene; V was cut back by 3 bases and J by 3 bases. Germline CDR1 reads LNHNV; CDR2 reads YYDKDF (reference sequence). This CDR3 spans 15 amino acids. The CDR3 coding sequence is TGTGCCACCAGCAGTCCCGGGACAGGGGACTATGGCTACACCTTC. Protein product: CATSSPGTGDYGYTF.

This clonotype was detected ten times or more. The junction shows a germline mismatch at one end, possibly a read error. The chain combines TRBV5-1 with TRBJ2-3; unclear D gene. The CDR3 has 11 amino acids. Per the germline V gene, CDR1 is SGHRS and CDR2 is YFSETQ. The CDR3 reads CASSSTDTQYF. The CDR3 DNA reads TGTGCCAGCAGCTCCACAGATACGCAGTATTTT.

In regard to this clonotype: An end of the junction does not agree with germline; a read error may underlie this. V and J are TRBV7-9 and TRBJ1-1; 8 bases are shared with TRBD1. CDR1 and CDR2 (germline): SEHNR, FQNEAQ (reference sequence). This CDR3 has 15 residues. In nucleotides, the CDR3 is TGTGCCAGCAGCCCCCGGACAGGGCTACACACTGAAACTTTCTTT. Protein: CASSPRTGLHTETFF.

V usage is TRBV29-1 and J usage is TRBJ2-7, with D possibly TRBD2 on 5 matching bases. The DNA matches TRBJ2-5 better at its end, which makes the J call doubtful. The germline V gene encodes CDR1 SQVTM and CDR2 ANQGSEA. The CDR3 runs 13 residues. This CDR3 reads CSVVGRYAGTQYF. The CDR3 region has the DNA TGCAGCGTTGTGGGCAGATACGCGGGGACCCAGTACTTC.

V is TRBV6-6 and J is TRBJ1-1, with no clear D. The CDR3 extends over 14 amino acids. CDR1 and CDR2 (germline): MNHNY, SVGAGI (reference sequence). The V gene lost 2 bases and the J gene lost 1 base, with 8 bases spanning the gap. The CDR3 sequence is CASSYVQENTEAFF. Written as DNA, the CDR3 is TGTGCCAGCAGTTACGTGCAGGAGAACACTGAAGCTTTCTTT.